These T cell receptor beta chains were read from a single sample in a study of blood T cell repertoires in COVID-19. The assay was immunoSEQ multiplex PCR, and TCRdb's table has in-frame clones only and misses some. Seen here are some 140,000 clones, around 85% observed once, and the top ten hold 4.3%. Input material: peripheral blood. The source is a human donor in a cohort sampled during active COVID-19. CDR3s include the opening cysteine and the closing phenylalanine or tryptophan.

TRBV6-2/TRBV6-3 | CASSSGQGGQPQHF
TRBV27 | CASSLFAGSDTQYF
TRBV5-6 | CASSLQTGDEQFF
TRBV6-6 | CASSYGGGTEAFF
TRBV7-9 | CASSLDSVEQFF
TRBV18 | CASSLGLEAFF
TRBV7-9 | CASSLIMNTEAFF
TRBV19 | CASSPRRGHTEAFF
TRBV14 | CASSLTLGETQYF
TRBV5-8 | CASENGLAKNIQYF
TRBV7-2 | CASSSRSFVHEQYF
TRBV10-2 | CASFGLGTSGRKRMNEQFF
TRBV7-8 | CASSRGGNYGYTF
TRBV9 | CASSEPGTGLNNEQFF
TRBV4-3 | CASSRDRATYNSPLHF
TRBV5-6 | CASSLRGSASYEQYF
TRBV19 | CASSLLETGRTEAFF
TRBV4-3 | CASSLAWGGETQYF
TRBV28 | CASSRRRQNTFYYEQYF
TRBV7-8 | CASSPQAGGWTEAFF
TRBV7-2 | CASSFTGGSYEQYF
TRBV7-8 | CASAAGVALQETQYF
TRBV5-4 | CASSLLGLMNTEAFF
TRBV30 | CAWSQPGQGAEAFF
TRBV4-3 | CASSPHPGGTEAFF
TRBV7-9 | CASSLSVTNEKLFF